This T cell receptor (beta chain) is drawn from a study of blood T cell repertoires in COVID-19 (dated by TCRdb to 2020 to 2022). Notes on the research overall: Samples covering the acute and convalescent phases of COVID-19 were provided by collaborators in the United States, Italy and Spain. The prospective study material was composed of cDNA or gDNA derived from T cells, B-cell-depleted T cells, or PBMCs. The dataset comprised deeply sampled blood TCRbeta repertoires from subjects exposed to, actively infected with, or recovered from COVID-19. The repertoires were made available in a free public database intended to serve as a resource for research on the immune response to SARS-CoV-2. The samples were drawn from the first 160 participants of the ongoing ImmuneRACE study and from 950 to 1,500 subjects provided by 6 global collaborators. The sample metadata nearly always contained a de-identified subject ID, COVID-19 status, age in years and sex. Where HLA class I and class II types were available, the types were taken from metadata supplied by the sample provider, not from assay-based typing.

The immunoSEQ Assay, a bias-controlled multiplex PCR, was used to amplify TCRbeta CDR3 regions from genomic DNA. Concerning the study's data processing: Nucleated cell counts per sample were estimated from amplification of reference gene primers within the assay. To quantify the absolute abundance of each unique TCRbeta CDR3 rearrangement, sequence reads were collapsed and filtered. For each sample, productive Simpson clonality was calculated by taking the square root of Simpson's diversity index across productive rearrangements. The source is immuneACCESS, and TCRdb retained only in-frame sequences with V and J called. Part of the clones is not carried over; for the studies checked, unresolved V genes explain less than half of this, and the remainder is unexplained. V and J calls and clone size are given by that table; D and trimming were obtained from the DNA. For this sample there are 250,000 or so clones; roughly 90% appear just once. The biggest ten clones account for 2.5% to 3% of the sample.

Whole blood was collected in K2EDTA tubes by collaborating institutions according to the institutions' own protocols. For TCRbeta analysis, collaborators shipped samples in one of three forms: frozen whole blood, isolated PBMCs, or DNA extracted from either of those sample types. This clone was seen a single time. There is no known antigen for this receptor. No much larger clonotype is one base removed from it; base qualities were not supplied. Spanning cysteine to phenylalanine, the CDR3 consists of 12 amino acids. Just the 36-base CDR3 DNA is kept, in frame starting at base 1. V and J lose 3 bases and 15 bases, and a span of 15 bases separates them. CDR1 and CDR2 were assigned from the germline V gene as SGHAT and FQNNGV. Here is what the overall study found, with its caveats: Clinical and demographic metadata were provided uncurated, with the amount varying by source and participant.

This sequence originates from a woman aged 25-40 years with active or convalescent COVID-19. The chain links TRBV11-2 with TRBJ2-4; TRBD1 is a possible D gene, resting on 6 matching bases. Sequenced material: peripheral blood. The nucleotide sequence reads TGTGCCAGCAGCTTGGGTCAGGGGAGTCGGTACTTC. Translation gives CASSLGQGSRYF.